This T cell receptor beta chain is from a study of T cell responses to AZD1222 COVID-19 vaccine. Study conclusions and caveats: Unmutated variant regions reportedly attract nearly half of all spike-specific TCRs. With two AZD1222 doses given, Spike-specific TCR breadth and depth both rose. Clonal diversity was possibly underestimated, and the donors were mostly white British, with more females. Along spike, vaccine-associated CD4 TCRs were found throughout, with dominance at 160-218 and 743-854.

Generated by immunoSEQ multiplex PCR, the TCRdb table keeps only in-frame clones and is missing some. The sample includes 150,000 or so clones, around 90% seen only once; the top ten take around 3.6%. As for this clone: The antigen remains unidentified.

CDR1 LNHDA and CDR2 SQIVND come from the germline V gene (reference sequence). This CDR3 contains 16 residues. V was clipped by 5 bases and J by 0 bases; unmatched bases: 4. This clonotype was sampled from an adult in good health. Material: peripheral blood, obtained on day 0 of AZD1222 vaccination. V gene TRBV19 combines with J gene TRBJ2-7; 13 bases match TRBD2. The CDR3 coding sequence is TGTGCCAGTAGTCCCGGACTAGCGGGAGTCTCCTACGAGCAGTACTTC. Residues: CASSPGLAGVSYEQYF.